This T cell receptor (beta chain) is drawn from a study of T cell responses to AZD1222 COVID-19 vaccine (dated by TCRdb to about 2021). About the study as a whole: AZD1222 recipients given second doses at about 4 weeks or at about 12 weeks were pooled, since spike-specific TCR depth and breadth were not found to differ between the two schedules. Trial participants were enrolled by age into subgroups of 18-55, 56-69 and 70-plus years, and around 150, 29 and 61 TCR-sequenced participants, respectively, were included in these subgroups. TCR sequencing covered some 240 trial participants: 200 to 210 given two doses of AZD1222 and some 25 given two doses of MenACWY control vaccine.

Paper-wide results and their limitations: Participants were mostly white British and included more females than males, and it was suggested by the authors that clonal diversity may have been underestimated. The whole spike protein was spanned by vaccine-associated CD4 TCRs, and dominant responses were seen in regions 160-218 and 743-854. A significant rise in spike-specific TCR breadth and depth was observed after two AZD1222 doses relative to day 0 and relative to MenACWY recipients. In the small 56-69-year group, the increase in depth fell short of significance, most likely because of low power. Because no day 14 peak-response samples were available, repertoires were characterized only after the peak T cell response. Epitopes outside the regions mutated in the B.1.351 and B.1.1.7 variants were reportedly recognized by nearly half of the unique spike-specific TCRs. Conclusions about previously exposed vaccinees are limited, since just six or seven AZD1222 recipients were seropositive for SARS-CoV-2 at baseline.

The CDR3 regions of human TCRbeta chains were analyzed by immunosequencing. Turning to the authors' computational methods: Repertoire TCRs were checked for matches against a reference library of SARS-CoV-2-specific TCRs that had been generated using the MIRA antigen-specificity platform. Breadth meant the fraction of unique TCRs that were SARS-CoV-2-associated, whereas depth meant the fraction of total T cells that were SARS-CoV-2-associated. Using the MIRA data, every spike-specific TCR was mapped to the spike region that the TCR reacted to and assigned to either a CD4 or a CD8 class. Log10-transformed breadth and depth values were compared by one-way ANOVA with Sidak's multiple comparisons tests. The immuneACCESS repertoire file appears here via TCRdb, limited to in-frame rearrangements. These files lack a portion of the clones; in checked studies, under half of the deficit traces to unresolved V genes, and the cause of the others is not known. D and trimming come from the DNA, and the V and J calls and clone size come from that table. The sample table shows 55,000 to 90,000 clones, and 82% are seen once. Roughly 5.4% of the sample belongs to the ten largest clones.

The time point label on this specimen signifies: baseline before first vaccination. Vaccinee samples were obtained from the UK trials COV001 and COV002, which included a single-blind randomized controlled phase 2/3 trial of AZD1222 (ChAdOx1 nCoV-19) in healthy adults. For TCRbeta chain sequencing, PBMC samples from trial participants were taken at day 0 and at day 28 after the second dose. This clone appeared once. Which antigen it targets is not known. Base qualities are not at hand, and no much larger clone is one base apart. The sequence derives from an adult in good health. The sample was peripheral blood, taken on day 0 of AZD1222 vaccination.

DNA sequence: TGTGCCAGTTCCCCGGCCTCGACAGGGCAGCCCCAGCATTTT. Its coded protein is CASSPASTGQPQHF. The chain joins TRBV19 to TRBJ1-5, and TRBD1 matches 7 of the central bases. Taken from cysteine to phenylalanine, the CDR3 has 14 residues. The DNA shown is the 42-base CDR3, in frame from base 1. For CDR1 and CDR2, the germline V gene (reference sequence) lists LNHDA and SQIVND. Germline trimming: 8 bases from V, 7 bases from J; junction bases outside gene matches: 11.